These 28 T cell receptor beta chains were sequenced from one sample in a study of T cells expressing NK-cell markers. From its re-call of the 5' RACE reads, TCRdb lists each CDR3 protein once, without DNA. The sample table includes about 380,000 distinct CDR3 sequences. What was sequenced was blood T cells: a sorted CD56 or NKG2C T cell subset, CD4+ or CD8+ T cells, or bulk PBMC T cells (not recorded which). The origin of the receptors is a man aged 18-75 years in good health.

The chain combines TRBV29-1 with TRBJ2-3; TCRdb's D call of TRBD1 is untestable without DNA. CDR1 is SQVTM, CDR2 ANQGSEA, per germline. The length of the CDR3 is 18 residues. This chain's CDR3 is CSLGAAYLPDGGTDTQYF.

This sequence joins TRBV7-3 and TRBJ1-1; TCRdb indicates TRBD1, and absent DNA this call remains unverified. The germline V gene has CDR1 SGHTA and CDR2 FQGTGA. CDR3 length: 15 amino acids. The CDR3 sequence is CASSPGGALNTEAFF.

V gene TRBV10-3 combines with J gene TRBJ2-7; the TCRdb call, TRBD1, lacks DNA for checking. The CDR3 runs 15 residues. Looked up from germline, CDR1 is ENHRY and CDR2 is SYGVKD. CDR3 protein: CAISDGTDLTYEQYF.

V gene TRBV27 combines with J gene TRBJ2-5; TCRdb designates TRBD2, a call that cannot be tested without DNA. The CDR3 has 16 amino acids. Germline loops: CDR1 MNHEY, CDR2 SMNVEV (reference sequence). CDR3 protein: CASSQLRTSGRETQYF.

CDR3 in amino acids: CASSLGSQTNQPQHF. The chain links TRBV7-2 to TRBJ1-5. From germline, CDR1 is SGHTA and CDR2 FQGNSA. The CDR3 covers 15 residues. The whole variable domain, filled in from reference TRBV7-2 and TRBJ1-5, reads GAGVSQSPSNKVTEKGKDVELRCDPISGHTALYWYRQSLGQGLEFLIYFQGNSAPDKSGLPSDRFSAERTGGSVSTLTIQRTQQEDSAVYLCASSLGSQTNQPQHFGDGTRLSIL.

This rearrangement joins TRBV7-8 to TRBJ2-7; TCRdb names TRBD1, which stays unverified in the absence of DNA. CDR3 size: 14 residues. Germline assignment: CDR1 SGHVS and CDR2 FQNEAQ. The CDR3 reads CASTLHGQGDEQYF. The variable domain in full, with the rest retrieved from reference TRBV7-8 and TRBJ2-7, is GAGVSQSPRYKVAKRGQDVALRCDPISGHVSLFWYQQALGQGPEFLTYFQNEAQLDKSGLPSDRFFAERPEGSVSTLKIQRTQQEDSAVYLCASTLHGQGDEQYFGPGTRLTVT.

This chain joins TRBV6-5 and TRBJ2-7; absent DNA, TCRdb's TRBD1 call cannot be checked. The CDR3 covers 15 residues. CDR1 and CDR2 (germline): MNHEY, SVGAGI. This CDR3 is CASSYSRQGHYEQYF.

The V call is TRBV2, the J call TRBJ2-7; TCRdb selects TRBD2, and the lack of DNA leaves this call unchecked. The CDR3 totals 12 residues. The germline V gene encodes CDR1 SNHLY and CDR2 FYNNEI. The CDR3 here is CASRGGPAWQYF.

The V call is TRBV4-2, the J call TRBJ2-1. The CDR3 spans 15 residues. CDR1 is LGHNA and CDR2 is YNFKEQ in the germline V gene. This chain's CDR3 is CASTQFSLAYNEQFF.

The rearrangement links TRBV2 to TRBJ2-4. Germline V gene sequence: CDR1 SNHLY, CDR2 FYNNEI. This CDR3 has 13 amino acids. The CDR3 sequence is CASSGRQKDIQYF.

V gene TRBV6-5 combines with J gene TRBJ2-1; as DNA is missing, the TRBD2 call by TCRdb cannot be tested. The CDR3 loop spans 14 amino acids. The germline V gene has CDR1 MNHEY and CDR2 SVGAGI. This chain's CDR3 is CASSWERLAGEQFF.

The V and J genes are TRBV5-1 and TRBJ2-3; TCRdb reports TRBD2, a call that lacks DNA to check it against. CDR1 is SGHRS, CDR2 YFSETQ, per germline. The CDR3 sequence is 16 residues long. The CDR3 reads CASSSPPRVPRYTQYF. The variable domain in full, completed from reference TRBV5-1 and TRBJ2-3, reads KAGVTQTPRYLIKTRGQQVTLSCSPISGHRSVSWYQQTPGQGLQFLFEYFSETQRNKGNFPGRFSGRQFSNSRSEMNVSTLELGDSALYLCASSSPPRVPRYTQYFGPGTRLTVL.

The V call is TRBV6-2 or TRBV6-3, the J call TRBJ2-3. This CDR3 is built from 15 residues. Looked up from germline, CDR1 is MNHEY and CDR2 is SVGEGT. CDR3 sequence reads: CASTPYGSSTDTQYF.

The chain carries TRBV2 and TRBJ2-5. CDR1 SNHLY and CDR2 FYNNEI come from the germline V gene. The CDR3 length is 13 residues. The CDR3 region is CASSPRYQETQYF.

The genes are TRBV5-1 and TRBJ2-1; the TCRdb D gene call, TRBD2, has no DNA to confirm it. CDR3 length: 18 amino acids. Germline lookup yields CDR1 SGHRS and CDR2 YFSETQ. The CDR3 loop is CASISEVVGAGVYNEQFF.

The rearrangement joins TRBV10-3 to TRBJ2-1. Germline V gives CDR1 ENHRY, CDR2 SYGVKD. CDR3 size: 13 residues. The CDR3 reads CAISGRESHEQFF.

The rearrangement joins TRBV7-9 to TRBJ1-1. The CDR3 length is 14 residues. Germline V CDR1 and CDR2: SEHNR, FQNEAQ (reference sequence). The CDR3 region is CASSGRSVNTEAFF.

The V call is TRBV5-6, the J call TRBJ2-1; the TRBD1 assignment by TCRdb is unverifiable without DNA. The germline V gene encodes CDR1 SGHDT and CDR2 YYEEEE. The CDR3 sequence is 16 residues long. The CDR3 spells CASSWSPGFNTIEQFF. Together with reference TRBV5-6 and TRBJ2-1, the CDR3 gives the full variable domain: DAGVTQSPTHLIKTRGQQVTLRCSPKSGHDTVSWYQQALGQGPQFIFQYYEEEERQRGNFPDRFSGHQFPNYSSELNVNALLLGDSALYLCASSWSPGFNTIEQFFGPGTRLTVL.

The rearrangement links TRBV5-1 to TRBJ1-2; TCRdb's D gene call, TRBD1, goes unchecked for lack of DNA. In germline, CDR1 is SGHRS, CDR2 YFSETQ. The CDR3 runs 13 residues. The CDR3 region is CASRVDGVYGYTF.

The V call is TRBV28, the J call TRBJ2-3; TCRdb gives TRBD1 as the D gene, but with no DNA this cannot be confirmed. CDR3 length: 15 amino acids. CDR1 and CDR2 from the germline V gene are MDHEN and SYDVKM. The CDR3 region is CASSTFAEGADTQYF.

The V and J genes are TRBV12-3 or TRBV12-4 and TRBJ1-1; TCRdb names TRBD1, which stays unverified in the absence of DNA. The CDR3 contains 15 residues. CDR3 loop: CASSLIGVGNTEAFF.

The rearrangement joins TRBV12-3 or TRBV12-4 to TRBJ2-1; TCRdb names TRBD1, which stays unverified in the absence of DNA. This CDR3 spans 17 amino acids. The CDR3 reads CASSFTPDRGFYNEQFF.

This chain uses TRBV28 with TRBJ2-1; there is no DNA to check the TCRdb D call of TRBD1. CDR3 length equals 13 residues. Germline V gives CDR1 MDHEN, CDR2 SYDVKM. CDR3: CASKPPHFDEQFF.

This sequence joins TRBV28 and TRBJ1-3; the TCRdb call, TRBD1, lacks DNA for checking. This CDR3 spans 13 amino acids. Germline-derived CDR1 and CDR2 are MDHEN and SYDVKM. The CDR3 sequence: CASSLLDGGGIYF.

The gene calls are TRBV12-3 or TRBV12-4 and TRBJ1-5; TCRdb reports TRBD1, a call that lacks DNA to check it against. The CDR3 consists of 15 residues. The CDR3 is CASSLSRGLGQPQHF.

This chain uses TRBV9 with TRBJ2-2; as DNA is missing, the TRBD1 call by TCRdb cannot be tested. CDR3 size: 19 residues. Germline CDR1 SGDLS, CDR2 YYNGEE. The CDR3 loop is CASSVGTPRGGLNTGELFF.

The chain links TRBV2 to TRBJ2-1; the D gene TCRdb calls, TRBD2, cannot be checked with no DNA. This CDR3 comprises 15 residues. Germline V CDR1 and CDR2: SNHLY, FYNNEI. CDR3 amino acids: CASSPLPIDYNEQFF.

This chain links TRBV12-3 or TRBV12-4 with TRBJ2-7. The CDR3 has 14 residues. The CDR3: CASSLLRSSNEQYF.